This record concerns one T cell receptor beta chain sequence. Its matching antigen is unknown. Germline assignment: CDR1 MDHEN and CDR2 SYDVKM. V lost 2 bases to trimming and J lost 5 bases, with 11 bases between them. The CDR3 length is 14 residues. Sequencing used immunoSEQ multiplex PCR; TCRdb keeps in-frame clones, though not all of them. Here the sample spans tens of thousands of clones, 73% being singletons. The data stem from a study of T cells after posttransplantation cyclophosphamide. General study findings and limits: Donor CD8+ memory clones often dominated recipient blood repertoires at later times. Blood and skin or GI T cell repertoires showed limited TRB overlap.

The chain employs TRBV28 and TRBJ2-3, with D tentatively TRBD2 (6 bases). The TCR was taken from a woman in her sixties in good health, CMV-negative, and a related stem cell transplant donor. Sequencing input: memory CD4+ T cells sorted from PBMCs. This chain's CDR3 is CASSLGGLRDTQYF. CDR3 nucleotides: TGTGCCAGCAGTTTAGGGGGACTGAGAGATACGCAGTATTTT.